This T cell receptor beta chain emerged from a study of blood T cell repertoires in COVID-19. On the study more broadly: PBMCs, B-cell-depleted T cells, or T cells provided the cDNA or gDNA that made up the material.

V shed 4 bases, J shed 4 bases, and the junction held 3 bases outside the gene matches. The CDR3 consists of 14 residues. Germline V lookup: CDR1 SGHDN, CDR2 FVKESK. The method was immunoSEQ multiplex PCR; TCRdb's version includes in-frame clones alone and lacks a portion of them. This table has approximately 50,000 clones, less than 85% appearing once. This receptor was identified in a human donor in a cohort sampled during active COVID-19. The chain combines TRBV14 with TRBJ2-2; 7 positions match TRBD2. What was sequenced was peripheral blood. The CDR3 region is CASSRAGSTGELFF. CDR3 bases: TGTGCCAGCAGCCGAGCGGGGAGCACCGGGGAGCTGTTTTTT.